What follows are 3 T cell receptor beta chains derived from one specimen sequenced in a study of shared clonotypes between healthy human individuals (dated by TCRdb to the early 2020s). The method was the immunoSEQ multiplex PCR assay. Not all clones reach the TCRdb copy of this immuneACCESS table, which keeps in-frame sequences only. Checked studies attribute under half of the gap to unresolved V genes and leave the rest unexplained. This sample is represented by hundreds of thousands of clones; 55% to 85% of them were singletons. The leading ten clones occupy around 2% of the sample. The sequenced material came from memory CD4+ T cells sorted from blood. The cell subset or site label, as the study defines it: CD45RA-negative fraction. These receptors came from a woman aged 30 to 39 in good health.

The DNA of the CDR3 is TGTGCCAGCAGCTCGATGGGGGGGCGGCTGAACACTGAAGCTTTCTTT. Encoded protein: CASSSMGGRLNTEAFF. The chain combines TRBV7-9 with TRBJ1-1; D is possibly TRBD1 (6 bases). In germline, CDR1 is SEHNR, CDR2 FQNEAQ (reference sequence). V was pared by 4 bases and J by 0 bases, with 15 bases between. The CDR3 totals 16 residues.

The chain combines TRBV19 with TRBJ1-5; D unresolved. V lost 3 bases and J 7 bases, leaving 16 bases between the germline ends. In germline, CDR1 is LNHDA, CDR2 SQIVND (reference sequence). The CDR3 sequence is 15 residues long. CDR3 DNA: TGTGCCAGTAGTATCACCGGAGGTCTGAGCCAGCCCCAGCATTTT. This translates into CASSITGGLSQPQHF.

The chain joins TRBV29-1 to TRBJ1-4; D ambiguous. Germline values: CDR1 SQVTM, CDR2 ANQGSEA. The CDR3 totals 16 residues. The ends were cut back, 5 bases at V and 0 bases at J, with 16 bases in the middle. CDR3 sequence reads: CSVLDGWEATNEKLFF. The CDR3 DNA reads TGCAGCGTTCTAGACGGATGGGAAGCAACTAATGAAAAACTGTTTTTT.